This T cell receptor beta chain was obtained from a study of cytomegalovirus exposure and HLA in healthy donors. Broader study findings: Accurate predictions that matched the HLA-A and HLA-B alleles of most subjects were reportedly made from TCR beta sequences. For TCR beta chains, V- and J-gene trimming was later linked to a missense DCLRE1C variant. As was reported, the classifier diagnosed cytomegalovirus status with high specificity and sensitivity. Earlier results showed most TCR beta V segments being productive about 87% or about 30% of the time.

V was shortened by 6 bases and J by 1 base, with 12 bases between the two germline ends. From germline, CDR1 is SEHNR and CDR2 FQNEAQ (reference sequence). This CDR3 contains 14 residues. Regarding this clone: Its antigen is not identified.

Researchers ran the PCR with 60 Vbeta and 13 Jbeta primers. Clones were sequenced by immunoSEQ multiplex PCR, and TCRdb holds only the in-frame ones, with some missing. The sample contains 150,000 to 200,000 clones, roughly three quarters of which appear only once. Material: PBMCs. V usage is TRBV7-9 and J usage is TRBJ1-1; the D gene is possibly TRBD1 (6 bases). The TCR sequence derives from a male donor in good health and CMV-seropositive. The DNA for the CDR3 is TGTGCCAGCAGACCGGGACACTGGAACACTGAAGCTTTCTTT. Its translation: CASRPGHWNTEAFF.